The clone carrying this TCR beta chain was detected only a few times. Treatment: preoperative locoregional IRX-2 cytokine immunotherapy. This phase Ib study tested locoregional IRX-2 cytokine immunotherapy given before surgery. The protocol was immunoSEQ multiplex PCR, while the TCRdb copy is restricted to in-frame clones and leaves out a portion. The sample has some 19,000 clones, 85% seen once. The sample belongs to a study of preoperative IRX-2 immunotherapy in early breast cancer. V was pared by 5 bases and J by 0 bases, with 11 bases between. The germline V gene has CDR1 KGHSH and CDR2 LQKENI. The CDR3 covers 14 residues.

This sample comprised lymph node tissue, obtained after IRX-2 immunotherapy. V gene TRBV18 combines with J gene TRBJ2-7; a weak D match, TRBD2 (6 bases). The source is a human donor with breast cancer. As DNA, the CDR3 is TGTGCCAGCTCAGGCACGACTAGCTCCTACGAGCAGTACTTC. Its translation: CASSGTTSSYEQYF.